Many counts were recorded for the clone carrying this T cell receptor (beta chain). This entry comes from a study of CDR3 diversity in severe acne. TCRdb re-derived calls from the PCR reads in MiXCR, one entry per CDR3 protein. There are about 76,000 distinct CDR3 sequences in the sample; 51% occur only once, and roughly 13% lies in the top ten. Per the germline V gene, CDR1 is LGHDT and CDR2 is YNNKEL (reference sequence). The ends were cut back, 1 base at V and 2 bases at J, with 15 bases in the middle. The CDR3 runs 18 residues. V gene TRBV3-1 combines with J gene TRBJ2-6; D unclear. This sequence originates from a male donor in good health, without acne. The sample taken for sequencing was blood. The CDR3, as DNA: TGTGCCAGCAGCCAAGCTCCGGACGTGATTACTGGGGCCAACGTCCTGACTTTC. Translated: CASSQAPDVITGANVLTF.